A single count supports the clone carrying this T cell receptor (beta chain). This specimen belongs to a study of blood T cell repertoires in COVID-19. Study details: Acute and convalescent COVID-19 samples came from the United States, Italy and Spain.

V lost 10 bases, J lost 0 bases, and 8 bases stayed unmatched. This CDR3 is 17 amino acids long. Germline V gives CDR1 ENHRY, CDR2 SYGVKD. Original methodology: Quantification of nucleated cells was approximated via reference gene primer amplification. TCRdb's table, derived via immunoSEQ multiplex PCR, lists solely in-frame clones and lacks some. That table furnishes V, J and clone size, whereas the DNA furnished D and trimming. The table lists approximately 200,000 clones, 88% of them singletons, with approximately 1.8% in the top ten. Sequenced material: peripheral blood. The origin of this receptor is a man in his sixties or seventies with acute or convalescent COVID-19. The chain is built from TRBV10-3 and TRBJ2-2, with TRBD2 identical over 13 bases. Written as DNA, the CDR3 is TGTGCCACCCAGAGGACTAGCGGGAGTTCGAACACCGGGGAGCTGTTTTTT. Translating gives CATQRTSGSSNTGELFF.